This TCR beta chain was observed in a study of technical replicates of blood from a few donors. TCRdb's copy holds only in-frame clones and misses some; the assay was immunoSEQ multiplex PCR. The table lists 50,000 to 70,000 clones, about 93% of them singletons. Germline lookup yields CDR1 SGHAT and CDR2 FQDESV (reference sequence). The length of the CDR3 is 15 residues. Trimming took off 2 bases at V and 6 bases at J, with 16 bases between the two ends. The J gene is TRBJ1-1, the V gene TRBV11-1, with D unclear. Sequencing was performed on PBMCs. The sequence came from a human donor in good health. Some clones in this sample may be carry-over from other donors' samples. CDR3 DNA: TGTGCCAGCAGCTTATTGGGAGGGTCCCTCTCTGAAGCTTTCTTT. It yields the protein CASSLLGGSLSEAFF.